Below, 31 T cell receptor beta chains from the same sample are listed, as sequenced in a study of T-cell memory formation after mild COVID-19. Each CDR3 protein is one row after TCRdb ran MiXCR on the 5' RACE reads. Of under 600,000 distinct CDR3 sequences listed, less than 25% are singletons. What was sequenced was PBMCs or a T cell subset sorted from them (not recorded which). These receptors came from an adult woman who had mild COVID-19 (a few samples of this study predate the infection). Cell type and time point are not known.

V usage is TRBV24-1 and J usage is TRBJ2-3; TRBD2 agrees at 9 bases. The CDR3 extends over 18 amino acids. CDR1 is KGHDR and CDR2 is SFDVKD in the germline V gene. V dropped 3 bases and J dropped 6; count of bases not matched to a gene: 15. CDR3 protein: CATSDLPLAGGPWDTQYF. In nucleotides, the CDR3 is TGTGCCACCAGTGATCTCCCCTTGGCGGGAGGGCCGTGGGATACGCAGTATTTT.

The chain carries TRBV3-1 and TRBJ2-7; TRBD2 matches at 7 bases. Germline V gene lookup returns CDR1 LGHDT and CDR2 YNNKEL (reference sequence). Germline trimming cut 4 bases from V and 2 bases from J; bases unmatched to any gene: 8. This CDR3 contains 15 residues. The CDR3 DNA reads TGTGCCAGCAGCCCCGGGGGGACCATCACCTACGAGCAGTACTTC. This translates into CASSPGGTITYEQYF.

The rearrangement uses TRBV7-3 and TRBJ2-7, with TRBD1 identical over 8 bases. This CDR3 comprises 14 residues. The germline V gene has CDR1 SGHTA and CDR2 FQGTGA. The V and J ends lost 5 bases and 5 bases, in that order; junction bases with no gene match: 8. CDR3 bases: TGTGCCAGCAGCCCCTCCGGGGACAGGAACGAGCAGTACTTC. It codes for CASSPSGDRNEQYF.

The J gene is TRBJ2-1, the V gene TRBV24-1; the match to TRBD2 covers 10 bases. After removal of 4 bases from V and 6 bases from J, the junction contained 14 bases not matched to a gene. This CDR3 spans 18 amino acids. Germline lookup yields CDR1 KGHDR and CDR2 SFDVKD. The chain's CDR3 is CATSEPLAGTSVSNEQFF. In nucleotides, the CDR3 is TGTGCCACCAGTGAGCCTCTCGCCGGGACTAGCGTTAGCAATGAGCAGTTCTTC.

The gene calls are TRBV20-1 and TRBJ2-7; tentatively, D is TRBD2 (5 bases). Deletions cut 3 bases from V and 0 bases from J, with 12 bases between. The CDR3 totals 14 residues. Germline V lookup: CDR1 DFQATT, CDR2 SNEGSKA (reference sequence). The CDR3 reads CSASYGVGSYEQYF. As DNA, the CDR3 is TGCAGTGCTAGTTACGGGGTTGGCTCCTACGAGCAGTACTTC.

The table lists this clonotype with a few counts. V gene TRBV19 combines with J gene TRBJ1-5; D possibly corresponds to TRBD1 (6 bases). The CDR3 loop spans 15 amino acids. V lost 5 bases and J 0 bases, leaving 11 bases between the germline ends. Germline assignment: CDR1 LNHDA and CDR2 SQIVND (reference sequence). The CDR3 is CASSGTHNSNQPQHF. The CDR3 DNA follows: TGTGCCAGTAGTGGGACACACAATAGCAATCAGCCCCAGCATTTT.

This clonotype has more than one count but fewer than ten. The chain recombines TRBV20-1 with TRBJ1-2, with D hard to call. V shed 6 bases and J shed 1 base, with 3 bases lying between them. The CDR3 covers 10 residues. Germline CDR1 is DFQATT and CDR2 is SNEGSKA (reference sequence). The CDR3 here is CSARNYGYTF. DNA of the CDR3: TGCAGTGCCCGTAACTATGGCTACACCTTC.

This sequence joins TRBV7-3 and TRBJ1-1; perhaps TRBD1 as D (5 bases). Germline V gene data show CDR1 as SGHTA and CDR2 as FQGTGA. V was clipped by 4 bases and J by 4 bases, with 10 bases between them. This CDR3 is built from 13 residues. Here the CDR3 reads CASSSGYSTEAFF. Here the CDR3 DNA reads TGTGCCAGCAGCTCAGGGTATAGCACTGAAGCTTTCTTT.

The table lists this clonotype with a few counts. The V and J genes are TRBV15 and TRBJ1-4; the D is unclear. The V and J ends lost 5 bases and 7 bases respectively, with 14 bases between them. This CDR3 has 14 residues. Germline V gene sequence: CDR1 LNHNV, CDR2 YYDKDF (reference sequence). CDR3 sequence: CATSRRDGVEKLFF. CDR3 sequence (DNA): TGTGCCACCAGCCGAAGAGATGGGGTTGAAAAACTGTTTTTT.

This clonotype has only a few counts. CDR3 sequence (DNA): TGTGCCAGCAGCTCCCCGGGTGACAACACTGAAGCTTTCTTT. Translating gives CASSSPGDNTEAFF. The V call is TRBV5-5, the J call TRBJ1-1; D is uncertain. This CDR3 is 14 amino acids long. Germline V lookup: CDR1 SGHKS, CDR2 YYEKEE (reference sequence). With 3 bases removed from V and 2 bases from J, the gap between germline ends came to 11 bases. The full variable domain, with the rest looked up from reference TRBV5-5 and TRBJ1-1, is DAGVTQSPTHLIKTRGQQVTLRCSPISGHKSVSWYQQVLGQGPQFIFQYYEKEERGRGNFPDRFSARQFPNYSSELNVNALLLGDSALYLCASSSPGDNTEAFFGQGTRLTVV.

There are a few counts of this clonotype. The CDR3 loop reads CASSPLSGYTF. CDR3 nucleotides: TGTGCCAGCAGCCCCCTCAGTGGCTACACCTTC. This chain links TRBV11-2 with TRBJ1-2; D uncertain. Trimming cost V 5 bases and J 7 bases, with 8 bases left between them. The germline V gene has CDR1 SGHAT and CDR2 FQNNGV. The CDR3 has 11 residues.

This chain joins TRBV12-3 or TRBV12-4 and TRBJ2-4, with 7 bases aligning to TRBD1. The V segment lost 5 bases and the J segment 6 bases; nucleotides outside the gene matches: 7. This CDR3 is 14 amino acids long. The CDR3 DNA reads TGTGCCAGCAGTCCTACCGGGACAGTAAACATTCAGTACTTC. Encoded protein: CASSPTGTVNIQYF.

This clonotype was counted between two and nine times. CDR3 in amino acids: CSASARGRGGEQYF. As DNA, the CDR3 is TGCAGTGCTAGTGCCCGGGGGCGTGGGGGAGAGCAGTACTTC. The chain couples TRBV20-1 to TRBJ2-7; D is possibly TRBD1 or TRBD2 (6 bases each). V lost 3 bases to trimming and J lost 7 bases, with 19 bases between them. The CDR3 covers 14 residues. CDR1 DFQATT and CDR2 SNEGSKA come from the germline V gene (reference sequence).

V and J are TRBV7-9 and TRBJ1-1, with D unresolved. The CDR3 runs 17 residues. Germline V CDR1 and CDR2: SEHNR, FQNEAQ (reference sequence). Trimming took 1 base from V and 2 from J, leaving 17 bases between them. The CDR3 DNA reads as TGTGCCAGCAGCTTAGATGGAGTTGGGAGGGAAAACACTGAAGCTTTCTTT. Residues: CASSLDGVGRENTEAFF.

V and J are TRBV6-1 and TRBJ1-1, with no clear D. The CDR3 is 13 amino acids. Germline lookup yields CDR1 MNHNS and CDR2 SASEGT. Trimming left V 3 bases short and J 4 bases short, with 9 bases between. The CDR3 DNA reads as TGTGCCAGCAGTGATAGAGTGGGCACTGAAGCTTTCTTT. It specifies CASSDRVGTEAFF.

This clonotype has just a few counts. The chain is built from TRBV2 and TRBJ2-7, with TRBD2 as a possible D gene (5 bases). The CDR3 covers 13 residues. The germline CDR1 and CDR2 sequences are SNHLY and FYNNEI. The V end lost 6 bases, the J end lost 3 bases, and 12 bases lay between the germline ends. CDR3 residues: CASRGFAGYEQYF. The DNA for the CDR3 is TGTGCCAGCAGGGGATTCGCGGGCTACGAGCAGTACTTC.

This clonotype was observed at least ten times. The chain couples TRBV4-1 to TRBJ2-7; the match to TRBD1 covers 10 bases. The CDR3 sequence is 15 residues long. V lost 1 base, J lost 2 bases, and 2 bases stayed unmatched. Germline V gives CDR1 MGHRA, CDR2 YSYEKL. CDR3 protein: CASSQGTGGTYEQYF. In DNA, the CDR3 is TGCGCCAGCAGCCAAGGGACAGGGGGAACCTACGAGCAGTACTTC.

The rearrangement links TRBV11-2 to TRBJ2-2, with 8 bases fitting TRBD1. This CDR3 comprises 19 residues. V gave up 3 bases and J gave up 4 bases; unmatched junction bases: 16. Germline V gene lookup returns CDR1 SGHAT and CDR2 FQNNGV. This chain's CDR3 is CASSFPIGQGRRGTGELFF. CDR3 nucleotides: TGTGCCAGCAGCTTTCCTATAGGACAGGGAAGAAGAGGCACCGGGGAGCTGTTTTTT.

On this clonotype itself: At one end the junction does not follow the germline gene, possibly because of a read error. V gene TRBV6-5 combines with J gene TRBJ1-1; 10 nucleotides agree with TRBD1. The CDR3 is 15 amino acids. Germline CDR1 reads MNHEY; CDR2 reads SVGAGI. CDR3 nucleotide sequence: TGTGCCGGCAGAATATGGACAGGGGGTAAGACTGAAGCTTTCTTT. As protein: CAGRIWTGGKTEAFF.

This clonotype showed up just a few times. This chain uses TRBV12-3 or TRBV12-4 with TRBJ2-7; no clear D. V lost 7 bases and J 4 bases, leaving 17 bases between the germline ends. CDR3 length: 14 amino acids. This CDR3 is CASKVAGKTYEQYF. Written as DNA, the CDR3 is TGTGCCAGCAAAGTCGCTGGTAAGACTTACGAGCAGTACTTC.

V is TRBV6-5 and J is TRBJ1-2, with D maybe TRBD1 (6 bases). Per germline, CDR1 MNHEY and CDR2 SVGAGI. Trimming cost V 2 bases and J 0 bases, with 10 bases left between them. This CDR3 is built from 15 residues. CDR3 DNA sequence: TGTGCCAGCAGTTACCTCCACAGGGCTAACTATGGCTACACCTTC. Translated: CASSYLHRANYGYTF.

This clonotype occurred many times. The chain has TRBV5-1 and TRBJ2-1; D call uncertain. V was trimmed by 4 bases and J by 6 bases, leaving 11 bases between them. This CDR3 is 13 amino acids long. Looked up from germline, CDR1 is SGHRS and CDR2 is YFSETQ. CDR3 protein: CASSPIHTNEQFF. CDR3 sequence (DNA): TGCGCCAGCAGCCCCATTCATACCAATGAGCAGTTCTTC.

The rearrangement uses TRBV10-3 and TRBJ2-7, with 11 bases lining up with TRBD1. CDR1 is ENHRY, CDR2 SYGVKD, per germline. J lost 3 bases, V lost 6 bases, and 7 bases had no gene match. This CDR3 has 15 amino acids. In DNA, the CDR3 is TGTGCCATCAGAATGGGGACAGGGGGTCACTACGAGCAGTACTTC. Translated: CAIRMGTGGHYEQYF.

The chain employs TRBV24-1 and TRBJ1-5, with D hard to call. Trimming cost V 3 bases and J 3 bases, with 2 bases left between them. This CDR3 spans 12 amino acids. The germline V gene has CDR1 KGHDR and CDR2 SFDVKD. In DNA, the CDR3 is TGTGCCACCAGTGATAACAATCAGCCCCAGCATTTT. Residues: CATSDNNQPQHF.

The rearrangement joins TRBV11-3 to TRBJ2-1; 7 nucleotides match TRBD1. In germline, CDR1 is SGHNT, CDR2 YENEEA. CDR3 length: 15 residues. V lost 6 bases, J lost 2 bases, and 7 bases stayed unmatched. CDR3 sequence (DNA): TGTGCCAGCAGTTCAAACAGGGGCCCCTACAATGAGCAGTTCTTC. This translates into CASSSNRGPYNEQFF.

This chain links TRBV7-2 with TRBJ2-1, with D uncertain. The CDR3 has 12 amino acids. Trimming pared 4 bases from V and 8 bases from J, leaving 9 bases between. Germline CDR1 is SGHTA and CDR2 is FQGNSA. As DNA, the CDR3 is TGTGCCAGCAGCTCCAGGTTATATGAGCAGTTCTTC. Amino acids: CASSSRLYEQFF. The complete variable domain, with remaining parts taken from reference TRBV7-2 and TRBJ2-1, reads GAGVSQSPSNKVTEKGKDVELRCDPISGHTALYWYRQSLGQGLEFLIYFQGNSAPDKSGLPSDRFSAERTGGSVSTLTIQRTQQEDSAVYLCASSSRLYEQFFGPGTRLTVL.

This clonotype was observed many times. The gene calls are TRBV20-1 and TRBJ2-1, with D possibly TRBD1 on 6 matching bases. This CDR3 region has 11 residues. V was cut by 7 bases and J by 10 bases, with 14 bases left in between. CDR1 and CDR2 (germline): DFQATT, SNEGSKA (reference sequence). The CDR3 protein is CSVTQGNEQFF. The CDR3 DNA follows: TGCAGTGTTACTCAGGGGAACGAGCAGTTCTTC.

V and J are TRBV2 and TRBJ2-7, with a weak D call TRBD1 (5 bases). This CDR3 comprises 15 residues. CDR1 and CDR2 (germline): SNHLY, FYNNEI. Trimming pared 7 bases from V and 1 base from J, leaving 17 bases between. CDR3 region: CASILTAWSSYEQYF. The CDR3 DNA reads as TGTGCCAGCATACTGACAGCCTGGAGTTCCTACGAGCAGTACTTC.

This clonotype was detected a few times. CDR3 sequence (DNA): TGTGCCAGTAGTGACGGACAGGGAACCTACGAGCAGTACTTC. Its translation: CASSDGQGTYEQYF. J is TRBJ2-7 and V is TRBV19; 8 bases are shared with TRBD1. The junction had 5 bases not matched to a gene; V was cut back by 5 bases and J by 2 bases. There are 14 residues in the CDR3. CDR1 is LNHDA, CDR2 SQIVND, per germline (reference sequence). Using reference TRBV19 and TRBJ2-7 for the parts outside the CDR3, the full variable domain is DGGITQSPKYLFRKEGQNVTLSCEQNLNHDAMYWYRQDPGQGLRLIYYSQIVNDFQKGDIAEGYSVSREKKESFPLTVTSAQKNPTAFYLCASSDGQGTYEQYFGPGTRLTVT.

The chain combines TRBV7-9 with TRBJ2-1; 11 positions agree with TRBD2. After removal of 5 bases from V and 0 bases from J, the junction contained 9 bases not matched to a gene. The germline CDR1 and CDR2 sequences are SEHNR and FQNEAQ (reference sequence). The CDR3 has 18 amino acids. The CDR3 sequence: CASSPGGTSGRSYNEQFF. Written as DNA, the CDR3 is TGTGCCAGCAGCCCAGGCGGGACTAGCGGTCGCTCCTACAATGAGCAGTTCTTC.

This clonotype occurred a few times. This sequence joins TRBV15 and TRBJ2-1; D perhaps matches TRBD2 (5 bases). Germline V gene data show CDR1 as LNHNV and CDR2 as YYDKDF (reference sequence). Trimming shortened V by 6 bases and J by 0 bases, and 18 bases separated the two germline ends. There are 17 residues in the CDR3. The CDR3 protein is CATRDGLVISSYNEQFF. CDR3 in DNA: TGTGCCACCAGAGACGGACTTGTTATAAGCTCCTACAATGAGCAGTTCTTC.